This T cell receptor (beta chain) was observed in a study of cytomegalovirus exposure and HLA in healthy donors. Study as a whole: Some 80 million unique TCRs from HLA-typed donors were held in an early data release.

This CDR3 comprises 15 residues. From germline, CDR1 is SGHRS and CDR2 YFSETQ. Study-wide findings and caveats: The analysis excluded some indistinguishable V segments, including TRBV6-2 and TRBV6-3.

Primers: 60 Vbeta forward and 13 Jbeta reverse. Some clones are missing from TCRdb's copy, which holds only in-frame ones; the method was immunoSEQ multiplex PCR. The sample includes more than 150,000 clones, around 72% seen only once; the top ten take over 2.5%. As to this clone: Its matching antigen is unknown. A junction boundary mismatches the germline segment, possibly from a read error.

The sequencing sample was made of PBMCs. This chain uses TRBV5-1 with TRBJ2-6, with D perhaps TRBD1 (5 bases). The clonotype was recovered from a woman in her forties or fifties in good health and CMV-seropositive. CDR3 nucleotide sequence: TGCGCCAGCAGCTCCACCCCTTCTGGGGCCAACGGCCTGACTTTC. Amino acids: CASSSTPSGANGLTF.